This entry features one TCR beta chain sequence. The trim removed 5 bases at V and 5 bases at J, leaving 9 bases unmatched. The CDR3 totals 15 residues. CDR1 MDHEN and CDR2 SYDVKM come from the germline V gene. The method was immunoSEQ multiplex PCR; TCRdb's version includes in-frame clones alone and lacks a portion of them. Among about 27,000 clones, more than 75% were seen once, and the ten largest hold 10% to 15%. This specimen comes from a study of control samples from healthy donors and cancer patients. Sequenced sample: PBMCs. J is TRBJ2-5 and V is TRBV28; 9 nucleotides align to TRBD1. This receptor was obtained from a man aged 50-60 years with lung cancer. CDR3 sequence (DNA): TGTGCCAGCAGTCTCCGGACAGGGGAGGTTGAGACCCAGTACTTC. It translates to CASSLRTGEVETQYF.